The 20 T cell receptor beta chains listed next were all sequenced from one sample in a study of T cell repertoires in ileal Crohn's disease (dated by TCRdb to the late 2010s). The time point label here, explained by the study, means: neoterminal ileum biopsy at postoperative endoscopy, about 6 months after surgery. Library construction relied on the immunoSEQ multiplex PCR assay. TCRdb took this table from immuneACCESS and kept in-frame rearrangements with V and J called. Such tables lack part of the clones; where checked against another copy, unresolved V genes explain under half of the gap, and the rest is unexplained. Present in this sample are about 7,200 clones, over 60% of which were seen just once. In total, the top ten clones hold 9% of the sample. Sequenced input: ileal tissue. The receptors were sampled from an adult with Crohn's disease.

The chain recombines TRBV29-1 with TRBJ2-3; D possibly corresponds to TRBD2 (7 bases). The V and J ends lost 8 bases and 0 bases respectively, with 18 bases between them. This CDR3 has 15 amino acids. In germline, CDR1 is SQVTM, CDR2 ANQGSEA. The CDR3 DNA reads TGCAGCAGCGGGGATTTAGGGGGGAGCACAGATACGCAGTATTTT. Translation: CSSGDLGGSTDTQYF.

The chain recombines TRBV30 with TRBJ2-2, with D possibly TRBD1 on 5 matching bases. CDR1 GTSNPN and CDR2 SVGIG come from the germline V gene (reference sequence). This CDR3 has 11 residues. Trimming cost V 3 bases and J 7 bases, with 6 bases left between them. CDR3 loop: CAWRQGGELFF. CDR3 in DNA: TGTGCCTGGAGGCAGGGCGGGGAGCTGTTTTTT.

This sequence joins TRBV28 and TRBJ2-3; a weak D match, TRBD1 (5 bases). This CDR3 has 16 residues. V was trimmed by 4 bases and J by 1 base, leaving 15 bases between them. Germline CDR1 reads MDHEN; CDR2 reads SYDVKM. The CDR3 DNA is TGTGCCAGCAGTTCCCCTGGGGCGCCGGGCACAGATACGCAGTATTTT. It codes for CASSSPGAPGTDTQYF.

This clone was seen only a few times. CDR3 loop: CASSDSPGGRAFF. The DNA of the CDR3 is TGTGCCAGCAGTGACTCCCCAGGGGGCAGGGCTTTCTTT. The chain links TRBV6-4 to TRBJ1-1; 8 positions agree with TRBD1. The length of the CDR3 is 13 residues. The ends lost 0 bases at V and 11 bases at J; junction bases unmatched: 5. Germline lookup yields CDR1 MRHNA and CDR2 SNTAGT.

The chain employs TRBV9 and TRBJ1-1; D is uncertain. Germline V lookup: CDR1 SGDLS, CDR2 YYNGEE. The CDR3 runs 16 residues. The ends were cut back, 2 bases at V and 5 bases at J, with 19 bases in the middle. For the CDR3, the DNA is TGTGCCAGCAGCGTCGCCGTGAGAGGAAAGGAGACTGAAGCTTTCTTT. Its translation: CASSVAVRGKETEAFF.

The rearrangement joins TRBV7-9 to TRBJ1-2, with 7 bases aligning to TRBD1. Germline CDR1 is SEHNR and CDR2 is FQNEAQ (reference sequence). This CDR3 has 16 amino acids. J lost 0 bases, V lost 5 bases, and 9 bases had no gene match. The CDR3 loop is CASSPQGVSANYGYTF. The CDR3 nucleotides read TGTGCCAGCAGCCCCCAGGGGGTTTCAGCTAACTATGGCTACACCTTC.

This clone rates as medium-sized. The CDR3 bases are TGTGCCAGCAGCCCCGGGGGGAACAATCAGCCCCAGCATTTT. Translating gives CASSPGGNNQPQHF. V is TRBV6-6 and J is TRBJ1-5; the D gene is possibly TRBD1 (5 bases). The germline V and J ends were trimmed by 6 bases and 3 bases, with 12 bases remaining between them. CDR1 is MNHNY and CDR2 is SVGAGI in the germline V gene (reference sequence). This CDR3 region has 14 residues.

This rearrangement joins TRBV5-1 to TRBJ2-2; no clear D gene. The CDR3 consists of 13 residues. Germline loops: CDR1 SGHRS, CDR2 YFSETQ. Trimming removed 0 bases at V and 7 bases at J, with 7 bases between. As DNA, the CDR3 is TGCGCCAGCAGCTTGGTTAGAAGCGGGGAGCTGTTTTTT. This gives the protein CASSLVRSGELFF.

This clone was recorded a few times. V is TRBV30 and J is TRBJ1-5; tentative D call: TRBD1 (6 bases). The CDR3 loop spans 13 amino acids. V was shortened by 5 bases and J by 0 bases, with 8 bases between the two germline ends. Germline V CDR1 and CDR2: GTSNPN, SVGIG (reference sequence). The CDR3 here is CAWAGDSNQPQHF. The CDR3 DNA follows: TGTGCCTGGGCAGGGGATAGCAATCAGCCCCAGCATTTT.

The chain couples TRBV7-2 to TRBJ1-1; D unresolved. The length of the CDR3 is 15 residues. Trimming cost V 1 base and J 0 bases, with 9 bases left between them. Germline V gives CDR1 SGHTA, CDR2 FQGNSA. The CDR3 bases are TGTGCCAGCAGCTTAGACAGCGGCATGAACACTGAAGCTTTCTTT. Translating it yields CASSLDSGMNTEAFF.

The V gene is TRBV30, the J gene TRBJ2-2; TRBD1 is a possible D gene (6 bases). The length of the CDR3 is 14 residues. Trimming took off 5 bases at V and 5 bases at J, with 15 bases between the two ends. The germline gives CDR1 GTSNPN, CDR2 SVGIG (reference sequence). CDR3 sequence (DNA): TGTGCCTGGGACCTATTAAGGGGGACCGGGGAGCTGTTTTTT. Residues: CAWDLLRGTGELFF.

The chain combines TRBV6-1 with TRBJ2-7, with 7 bases that match TRBD2. Per the germline V gene, CDR1 is MNHNS and CDR2 is SASEGT. V lost 6 bases to trimming and J lost 4 bases; unmatched junction nucleotides: 12. The CDR3 totals 15 residues. CDR3 sequence: CASSPAGLPPYEQYF. In DNA form, the CDR3 reads TGTGCCAGCAGCCCAGCGGGGTTGCCGCCTTACGAGCAGTACTTC.

The genes are TRBV27 and TRBJ2-2; D unresolved. V was shortened by 2 bases and J by 3 bases, with 10 bases between the two germline ends. CDR1 MNHEY and CDR2 SMNVEV come from the germline V gene (reference sequence). The CDR3 length is 15 residues. The CDR3 coding sequence is TGTGCCAGCAGTTTAGTCCTCTCCTACACCGGGGAGCTGTTTTTT. Translating gives CASSLVLSYTGELFF.

In its sample, this clone was seen a few times. The junction shows a germline mismatch at one end, possibly a read error. The chain employs TRBV6-6 and TRBJ1-5, with 8 bases lining up with TRBD1. The CDR3 extends over 13 amino acids. CDR1 and CDR2 from the germline V gene are MNHNY and SVGAGI (reference sequence). CDR3 in DNA: TGTGCCAGCAGCTACTATGCTCCGGGACAGGAGCATTTT. Amino acids: CASSYYAPGQEHF.

The J gene is TRBJ2-7, the V gene TRBV15; 9 nucleotides align to TRBD2. The germline V gene has CDR1 LNHNV and CDR2 YYDKDF (reference sequence). The V gene end was trimmed by 5 bases and the J gene end by 7 bases; junction bases not matched to a gene: 6. The CDR3 consists of 13 residues. The chain's CDR3 is CATSQRGAREQYF. CDR3 sequence (DNA): TGTGCCACCAGCCAGCGGGGGGCGCGGGAGCAGTACTTC. The variable domain in full, completed from reference TRBV15 and TRBJ2-7, reads DAMVIQNPRYQVTQFGKPVTLSCSQTLNHNVMYWYQQKSSQAPKLLFHYYDKDFNNEADTPDNFQSRRPNTSFCFLDIRSPGLGDTAMYLCATSQRGAREQYFGPGTRLTVT.

The chain has TRBV11-2 and TRBJ2-3, with D possibly matching TRBD2 (8 bases). This CDR3 contains 17 residues. The ends were cut back, 5 bases at V and 3 bases at J, with 21 bases in the middle. Per the germline V gene, CDR1 is SGHAT and CDR2 is FQNNGV. The CDR3 DNA reads TGTGCCAGCAGCCGGGAGGGGGCGGTTGGCCCGACAGATACGCAGTATTTT. Translated, it gives CASSREGAVGPTDTQYF. The full variable domain, rest sourced from reference TRBV11-2 and TRBJ2-3, is EAGVAQSPRYKIIEKRQSVAFWCNPISGHATLYWYQQILGQGPKLLIQFQNNGVVDDSQLPKDRFSAERLKGVDSTLKIQPAKLEDSAVYLCASSREGAVGPTDTQYFGPGTRLTVL.

The chain employs TRBV11-3 and TRBJ1-3; unclear D gene. Between the trimmed V and J ends, which lost 3 bases and 2 bases, there was a span of 2 bases. This CDR3 spans 12 amino acids. CDR1 and CDR2 from the germline V gene are SGHNT and YENEEA. The CDR3 nucleotides read TGTGCCAGCAGCTTTACTGGAAACACCATATATTTT. This codes for CASSFTGNTIYF.

The CDR3 DNA follows: TGCGCCAGCAGCTCCATAGGCACAGATACGCAGTATTTT. This translates into CASSSIGTDTQYF. The chain is built from TRBV5-1 and TRBJ2-3, with D hard to call. Germline V gives CDR1 SGHRS, CDR2 YFSETQ. CDR3 length: 13 residues. V was cut by 3 bases and J by 1 base, with 6 bases left in between.

This clone was found once. In nucleotides, the CDR3 is TGTGCCAGCAGCGCCACAGGGGGCAGGTACGAGCAGTACTTC. Encoded protein: CASSATGGRYEQYF. The chain joins TRBV7-2 to TRBJ2-7; 9 nucleotides align to TRBD1. The ends lost 5 bases at V and 4 bases at J; junction bases unmatched: 6. In germline, CDR1 is SGHTA, CDR2 FQGNSA. The CDR3 consists of 14 residues.

The V and J genes are TRBV2 and TRBJ2-2; 9 bases are a match to TRBD1. V gave up 11 bases and J gave up 2 bases; unmatched junction bases: 9. This CDR3 has 15 amino acids. The germline CDR1 and CDR2 sequences are SNHLY and FYNNEI. The CDR3 DNA reads as TGTGCCGCCAGACCGGGACAGGGAAACACCGGGGAGCTGTTTTTT. This codes for CAARPGQGNTGELFF. The whole variable domain, filled in from reference TRBV2 and TRBJ2-2, reads EPEVTQTPSHQVTQMGQEVILRCVPISNHLYFYWYRQILGQKVEFLVSFYNNEISEKSEIFDDQFSVERPDGSNFTLKIRSTKLEDSAMYFCAARPGQGNTGELFFGEGSRLTVL.